This TCR beta chain was sequenced for a study of technical replicates of blood from several donors (dated by TCRdb to 2017 to 2019). Receptor libraries were prepared by the immunoSEQ multiplex PCR assay. TCRdb took over this immuneACCESS table, retaining in-frame rearrangements with V and J assigned. Such tables are incomplete; in checked studies, under half of the missing clones stem from an unresolved V gene, and the remainder is unexplained. The sample records 70,000 to 95,000 clones, approximately 97% of which are singletons. The ten largest make up roughly 0.3% of the sample. For this clone: Its specific antigen is unknown. No per-base quality is available; no much larger clone lies one base away.

The sample consisted of T cells isolated from PBMCs. The clonotype originates from a human donor in good health.

The nucleotides are TGTGCCAGTAGTATACCTCTGACTAGCGGGACCAAAAACATTCAGTACTTC. Translated, it gives CASSIPLTSGTKNIQYF. The sequence joins TRBV19 to TRBJ2-4, with 11 central nucleotides matching TRBD2. Trimming leaves V shorter by 2 bases and J shorter by 2 bases, with the junction holding 5 bases beyond the gene matches. From its cysteine to its phenylalanine, the CDR3 spans 17 amino acids. Only the CDR3 part of the read is kept: 51 bases, read in frame from the first base. CDR1 LNHDA and CDR2 SQIVND were looked up in the germline V gene (reference sequence).